Sequencing of this TCR beta chain was carried out in a study of cytomegalovirus exposure and HLA in healthy donors. The PCR had 60 Vbeta and 13 Jbeta primers. The protocol was immunoSEQ multiplex PCR, while the TCRdb copy is restricted to in-frame clones and leaves out a portion. The data show roughly 150,000 clones, roughly 80% seen once. CDR1 is MNHEY, CDR2 SVGAGI, per germline. Trimming stripped 11 bases from V and 8 bases from J, with 16 bases between. The CDR3 is 12 amino acids. The sequenced sample consisted of PBMCs. The chain uses TRBV6-5 and TRBJ2-1; tentatively, D is TRBD1 (6 bases). This sequence was found in a man aged 45-65 years in good health and CMV-seropositive. DNA of the CDR3: TGTGCCGTAAAACAGGGCAGGGATGAGCAGTTCTTC. Its protein product is CAVKQGRDEQFF.